This T cell receptor beta chain came from a study of T-cell memory formation after mild COVID-19. Study-wide results and caveats: Still unconfirmed is whether the second-wave clones peaking on day 37 recognized SARS-CoV-2. The study found balanced CD4/CD8 in clones contracting day 15 to 85 and a CD4+ lean in later expanders. The appearance of some responding clones in pre-infection memory suggested that cross-reactive memory joined.

The CDR3 is made up of 14 amino acids. V dropped 4 bases and J dropped 6; count of bases not matched to a gene: 9. Germline V lookup: CDR1 SGHRS, CDR2 YFSETQ. This clonotype appeared many times. Antigen specificity is unknown. Constant-segment primers and 5'RACE yielded cDNA libraries for TCR alpha and TCR beta, each carrying sample barcodes and UMIs. TCRdb re-called the 5' RACE reads with MiXCR, one entry per CDR3 protein. The sample consists of around 160,000 distinct CDR3 sequences, around a tenth of them appearing once. This chain links TRBV5-1 with TRBJ1-2, with 7 positions matching TRBD1. The source material was PBMCs or a T cell subset sorted from them (not recorded which). The source of this sequence is a man aged 18 to 29 who had mild COVID-19 (a few samples of this study predate the infection). Cell type and time point are not known. CDR3 DNA sequence: TGCGCCAGCAGCCTCGAGGGGGCTGGGGATGGCTACACCTTC. Amino acid sequence: CASSLEGAGDGYTF.